One sample yielded the 23 T cell receptor beta chains listed below, sequenced in a study of blood T cell repertoires in COVID-19. The data were produced by immunoSEQ multiplex PCR, yet TCRdb's version contains in-frame clones alone and is incomplete. The table includes approximately 150,000 clones, roughly 81% detected once. The sequenced sample was peripheral blood. These TCRs come from a human donor with acute or convalescent COVID-19. The donor label of this sample is uncertain.

The gene calls are TRBV7-6 and TRBJ2-1; 12 positions match TRBD2. The trim removed 6 bases at V and 8 bases at J, leaving 8 bases unmatched. Germline assignment: CDR1 SGHVS and CDR2 FNYEAQ. The CDR3 is made up of 15 amino acids. The CDR3 spells CASSSRTSGIDEQFF. As DNA, the CDR3 is TGTGCCAGCAGTTCCCGGACTAGCGGGATTGATGAGCAGTTCTTC. The full variable domain, in which reference TRBV7-6 and TRBJ2-1 provide the parts outside the CDR3, is GAGVSQSPRYKVTKRGQDVALRCDPISGHVSLYWYRQALGQGPEFLTYFNYEAQQDKSGLPNDRFSAERPEGSISTLTIQRTEQRDSAMYRCASSSRTSGIDEQFFGPGTRLTVL.

V and J are TRBV18 and TRBJ1-6; 7 nucleotides agree with TRBD1. Germline CDR1 is KGHSH and CDR2 is LQKENI. This CDR3 has 15 residues. V was clipped by 6 bases and J by 7 bases; unmatched bases: 9. The CDR3: CASSPPSGGNSPLHF. The CDR3 DNA sequence: TGTGCCAGCTCTCCTCCGTCAGGGGGGAATTCACCCCTCCACTTT.

This clone appeared a single time. This sequence joins TRBV4-2 and TRBJ1-5; 7 positions agree with TRBD1. CDR3 length equals 16 residues. Looked up from germline, CDR1 is LGHNA and CDR2 is YNFKEQ. The trim removed 3 bases at V and 4 bases at J, leaving 9 bases unmatched. CDR3 sequence: CASSQGTGARNQPQHF. In DNA, the CDR3 is TGTGCCAGCAGCCAGGGTACAGGGGCCCGTAATCAGCCCCAGCATTTT.

The chain recombines TRBV7-8 with TRBJ1-6; D unclear. V dropped 0 bases and J dropped 0 bases, with 9 bases sitting between them. This CDR3 contains 17 residues. Germline V gene lookup returns CDR1 SGHVS and CDR2 FQNEAQ. CDR3 region: CASSLAPPSSYNSPLHF. CDR3 nucleotide sequence: TGTGCCAGCAGCTTAGCGCCGCCGAGCTCCTATAATTCACCCCTCCACTTT.

The chain joins TRBV28 to TRBJ2-1, with 7 bases fitting TRBD2. J lost 14 bases, V lost 1 base, and 17 bases had no gene match. The germline CDR1 and CDR2 sequences are MDHEN and SYDVKM. The length of the CDR3 is 16 residues. In nucleotides, the CDR3 is TGTGCCAGCAGTTTATCCGGCCAGTTGATGAGCGGGGAAGAGTTCTTC. This translates into CASSLSGQLMSGEEFF.

The chain combines TRBV18 with TRBJ1-4; TRBD1 is a possible D gene (6 bases). V was pared by 2 bases and J by 3 bases, with 13 bases between. This CDR3 comprises 16 residues. Germline V lookup: CDR1 KGHSH, CDR2 LQKENI. The chain's CDR3 is CASSPSQGPANEKLFF. Here the CDR3 DNA reads TGTGCCAGCTCACCATCTCAGGGGCCTGCTAATGAAAAACTGTTTTTT. Together with reference TRBV18 and TRBJ1-4, the CDR3 gives the full variable domain: NAGVMQNPRHLVRRRGQEARLRCSPMKGHSHVYWYRQLPEEGLKFMVYLQKENIIDESGMPKERFSAEFPKEGPSILRIQQVVRGDSAAYFCASSPSQGPANEKLFFGSGTQLSVL.

This clone showed up just a few times. The chain is built from TRBV18 and TRBJ1-2; TRBD1 matches 8 bases. Germline CDR1 and CDR2: KGHSH and LQKENI. Trimming took 3 bases from V and 5 from J; bases not matched to a gene: 8. The CDR3 is 15 amino acids. In DNA, the CDR3 is TGTGCCAGCTCACCCCTGAGTGGACAGGGATATGGCTACACCTTC. Translation: CASSPLSGQGYGYTF.

In its sample, this clone was seen a few times. The V and J genes are TRBV5-1 and TRBJ2-2; a possible D gene is TRBD1 (5 bases). V was pared by 4 bases and J by 0 bases, with 13 bases between. CDR1 is SGHRS and CDR2 is YFSETQ in the germline V gene. There are 16 residues in the CDR3. The DNA for the CDR3 is TGCGCCAGCAGCCCAACAGGAGCCTCGAACACCGGGGAGCTGTTTTTT. Encoded protein: CASSPTGASNTGELFF.

The genes are TRBV2 and TRBJ2-2; no reliable D call. Trimming shortened V by 1 base and J by 4 bases, and 7 bases separated the two germline ends. The CDR3 spans 14 residues. In germline, CDR1 is SNHLY, CDR2 FYNNEI. The CDR3 bases are TGTGCCAGCAGTGAAGACTCGTTCACCGGGGAGCTGTTTTTT. This encodes CASSEDSFTGELFF.

This clone has only one observation. V usage is TRBV7-2 and J usage is TRBJ2-2, with 8 bases fitting TRBD2. This CDR3 has 17 residues. Germline CDR1 is SGHTA and CDR2 is FQGNSA. V dropped 5 bases and J dropped 1; count of bases not matched to a gene: 9. The DNA for the CDR3 is TGTGCCAGCAGCCCCCAGCCTCTAGCGGGGAACACCGGGGAGCTGTTTTTT. It codes for CASSPQPLAGNTGELFF. Based on the CDR3 plus reference TRBV7-2 and TRBJ2-2, the full variable domain is GAGVSQSPSNKVTEKGKDVELRCDPISGHTALYWYRQSLGQGLEFLIYFQGNSAPDKSGLPSDRFSAERTGGSVSTLTIQRTQQEDSAVYLCASSPQPLAGNTGELFFGEGSRLTVL.

The chain employs TRBV4-3 and TRBJ1-1, with TRBD1 identical over 8 bases. The V segment lost 0 bases and the J segment 6 bases; nucleotides outside the gene matches: 3. The CDR3 consists of 14 residues. CDR1 and CDR2 (germline): LGHNA, YSLEER. The CDR3 nucleotides read TGCGCCAGCAGCCAAGACAGGGGGCTGTCTGAAGCTTTCTTT. It specifies CASSQDRGLSEAFF.

Only a few counts were recorded for this clone. The genes are TRBV7-2 and TRBJ1-1; 7 bases agree with TRBD1. V shed 3 bases and J 6 bases; nucleotides not matched to a gene: 4. The CDR3 length is 13 residues. The V gene's germline CDR1 is SGHTA and CDR2 FQGNSA. DNA for the CDR3: TGTGCCAGCAGCTTCGCAGGGGGGCCTGAAGCTTTCTTT. Translating gives CASSFAGGPEAFF.

At least ten counts were recorded for this clone. The chain carries TRBV5-4 and TRBJ2-2, with a weak D call TRBD1 (5 bases). V was trimmed by 0 bases and J by 5 bases, leaving 8 bases between them. The germline CDR1 and CDR2 sequences are SGHNT and YYREEE (reference sequence). CDR3 size: 14 residues. The CDR3, as DNA: TGTGCCAGCAGCTTGGCAGGGTATACCGGGGAGCTGTTTTTT. It translates to CASSLAGYTGELFF.

This chain uses TRBV9 with TRBJ2-7, with a possible D match to TRBD1 (5 bases). Germline V CDR1 and CDR2: SGDLS, YYNGEE. Trimming stripped 4 bases from V and 3 bases from J, with 8 bases between. The CDR3 has 12 residues. The CDR3 coding sequence is TGTGCCAGCAGCAGAGACAGCTACGAGCAGTACTTC. Translated, it gives CASSRDSYEQYF.

J is TRBJ1-1 and V is TRBV28; D not resolved. Trimming left V 2 bases short and J 3 bases short, with 10 bases between. Germline V gene data show CDR1 as MDHEN and CDR2 as SYDVKM. The CDR3 is 14 residues long. This CDR3 reads CASSLARRDTEAFF. The CDR3 nucleotides read TGTGCCAGCAGTTTAGCTAGACGGGACACTGAAGCTTTCTTT.

This chain connects TRBV24-1 to TRBJ1-2; D possibly corresponds to TRBD1 (6 bases). CDR3 length: 14 amino acids. Germline CDR1 reads KGHDR; CDR2 reads SFDVKD. V dropped 3 bases and J dropped 3 bases, with 10 bases sitting between them. For the CDR3, the DNA is TGTGCCACCAGTGATATCGCAGGGGACTATGGCTACACCTTC. Protein: CATSDIAGDYGYTF.

The chain couples TRBV23-1 to TRBJ1-5; TRBD1 matches at 7 bases. TRBV23-1 is an ORF, and what it does is uncertain. The CDR3 consists of 17 residues. V shed 9 bases, J shed 0 bases, and the junction held 14 bases outside the gene matches. The CDR3 DNA reads as TGCGCCAGTACCGAACCGGACAGGAGGGATAGCAATCAGCCCCAGCATTTT. Residues: CASTEPDRRDSNQPQHF.

This clone has a single count. The chain couples TRBV14 to TRBJ2-1; TRBD2 matches at 8 bases. With V trimmed by 4 bases and J by 0 bases, 17 bases remained unmatched. The CDR3 has 20 amino acids. CDR1 SGHDN and CDR2 FVKESK come from the germline V gene. The CDR3 DNA sequence: TGTGCCAGCAGCCCGGGGGGGGCAGGGGTACTTTATAGCTCCTACAATGAGCAGTTCTTC. As protein: CASSPGGAGVLYSSYNEQFF.

The chain recombines TRBV18 with TRBJ1-4; 7 nucleotides agree with TRBD1. The V and J ends lost 6 bases and 8 bases, in that order; junction bases with no gene match: 9. The CDR3 has 14 amino acids. CDR1 is KGHSH, CDR2 LQKENI, per germline. CDR3 sequence reads: CASSQGESREKLFF. The CDR3 bases are TGTGCCAGCTCTCAGGGGGAATCGCGAGAAAAACTGTTTTTT.

The V call is TRBV4-2, the J call TRBJ2-2, with D perhaps matching TRBD2 (6 bases). In germline, CDR1 is LGHNA, CDR2 YNFKEQ. Trimming took 0 bases from V and 2 from J, leaving 13 bases between them. CDR3 length: 17 amino acids. The CDR3 sequence: CASSQEGSGQNTGELFF. CDR3 DNA sequence: TGTGCCAGCAGCCAAGAAGGTAGCGGACAAAACACCGGGGAGCTGTTTTTT.

The J gene is TRBJ2-7, the V gene TRBV5-6, with D tentatively TRBD1 (6 bases). The CDR3 loop spans 14 amino acids. The germline gives CDR1 SGHDT, CDR2 YYEEEE. Trimming left V 1 base short and J 0 bases short, with 8 bases between. In nucleotides, the CDR3 is TGTGCCAGCAGCTTGCAGGGGAACTCCTACGAGCAGTACTTC. It encodes CASSLQGNSYEQYF.

This clone came up once. The chain uses TRBV30 and TRBJ2-3, with D possibly being TRBD2 (6 bases). CDR3 length equals 11 residues. Germline assignment: CDR1 GTSNPN and CDR2 SVGIG (reference sequence). Trimming removed 4 bases at V and 8 bases at J, with 10 bases between. In DNA form, the CDR3 reads TGTGCCTGGACCCCCGGGGGTACGCAGTATTTT. It translates to CAWTPGGTQYF.

J is TRBJ1-3 and V is TRBV28; D call uncertain. Germline V CDR1 and CDR2: MDHEN, SYDVKM. The CDR3 has 17 residues. V was clipped by 3 bases and J by 4 bases, with 19 bases between them. CDR3: CASSFWSGKSLGNTIYF. The CDR3 region has the DNA TGTGCCAGCAGTTTCTGGTCAGGAAAATCGCTCGGAAACACCATATATTTT.